The next 16 T cell receptor beta chains were all read from a single sample in a study of CD8 T cells in cerebrospinal fluid in Alzheimer's disease. No DNA is given; TCRdb re-called the 10x single-cell sequencing reads and lists each CDR3 protein once. Its table lists over a thousand distinct CDR3 sequences. The sequenced sample was cerebrospinal fluid. The receptor set was obtained from a human donor with mild cognitive impairment.

This clonotype registers medium-sized by frequency. V gene TRBV9 combines with J gene TRBJ2-5; TCRdb's D call of TRBD2 is untestable without DNA. Germline CDR1 and CDR2: SGDLS and YYNGEE. The CDR3 contains 14 residues. The CDR3 protein is CASSVALALETQYF.

This chain connects TRBV19 to TRBJ1-4; checking the TCRdb D call of TRBD1 is not possible without DNA. Germline values: CDR1 LNHDA, CDR2 SQIVND (reference sequence). The CDR3 contains 13 residues. This CDR3 is CASSSQGEEKLFF.

Considering frequency, this clonotype is medium-sized. The chain combines TRBV14 with TRBJ2-1. Germline values: CDR1 SGHDN, CDR2 FVKESK. This CDR3 has 14 residues. The CDR3 sequence is CASSPMSGYNEQFF.

By frequency, this clonotype is medium-sized (0.01 to 0.1%). The chain carries TRBV5-1 and TRBJ2-5. Germline CDR1 reads SGHRS; CDR2 reads YFSETQ. The CDR3 has 13 amino acids. The CDR3 loop reads CASSLPEQETQYF.

This sequence joins TRBV12-3 or TRBV12-4 and TRBJ1-5; lacking DNA, the TRBD1 call made by TCRdb goes unchecked. The length of the CDR3 is 16 residues. The CDR3 sequence: CASTTGRTGINQPQHF.

This clonotype is large (0.1 to 1%) by frequency. The chain carries TRBV7-9 and TRBJ2-4; TCRdb designates TRBD1, a call that cannot be tested without DNA. CDR1 and CDR2 from the germline V gene are SEHNR and FQNEAQ (reference sequence). The CDR3 is 16 amino acids. The CDR3: CASSSGGGVAKNIQYF.

According to its frequency, this clonotype is large. The chain uses TRBV18 and TRBJ1-2. Germline CDR1 reads KGHSH; CDR2 reads LQKENI. The CDR3 has 15 residues. The CDR3 protein is CASSPPAGTNYGYTF.

Measured by frequency, this clonotype is medium-sized. The rearrangement joins TRBV5-6 to TRBJ1-4; TCRdb's assignment of TRBD1 cannot be checked, as there is no DNA. This CDR3 contains 12 residues. Germline lookup yields CDR1 SGHDT and CDR2 YYEEEE. The CDR3 is CASSRDRGSLFF.

According to its frequency, this clonotype is medium-sized (0.01 to 0.1%). The chain's CDR3 is CASSDSGGGSYNEQFF. The J gene is TRBJ2-1, the V gene TRBV7-3; TCRdb's D call, TRBD1, is unchecked because there is no DNA. This CDR3 is built from 16 residues. The germline V gene encodes CDR1 SGHTA and CDR2 FQGTGA.

This clonotype shows up as medium-sized by frequency. The chain is built from TRBV2 and TRBJ2-1; absent DNA, TCRdb's TRBD2 call cannot be checked. CDR3 length: 13 residues. CDR1 and CDR2 (germline): SNHLY, FYNNEI. The CDR3 reads CASTDGGRTQQFF.

According to its frequency, this clonotype is medium-sized. The J gene is TRBJ2-3, the V gene TRBV27; TCRdb's D call of TRBD1 is untestable without DNA. Germline V lookup: CDR1 MNHEY, CDR2 SMNVEV (reference sequence). The CDR3 is 13 amino acids. The CDR3 loop is CAIRQKSTDTQYF.

The V and J genes are TRBV19 and TRBJ1-6. The CDR3 covers 16 residues. Germline CDR1 reads LNHDA; CDR2 reads SQIVND (reference sequence). The CDR3 sequence is CASSTRIGGVNSPLHF.

This clonotype shows up as medium-sized by frequency. The rearrangement joins TRBV5-1 to TRBJ2-5; the D call from TCRdb, TRBD1, cannot be confirmed without DNA. Germline lookup yields CDR1 SGHRS and CDR2 YFSETQ. The CDR3 runs to 15 residues. This CDR3 reads CASSRFSGGEETQYF.

The V gene is TRBV5-4, the J gene TRBJ1-3; TCRdb reports TRBD1, a call that lacks DNA to check it against. Looked up from germline, CDR1 is SGHNT and CDR2 is YYREEE (reference sequence). CDR3 length equals 15 residues. The CDR3 here is CASSRGQSVGNTIYF.

In terms of frequency, this clonotype is medium-sized. The J gene is TRBJ1-2, the V gene TRBV6-1. Germline lookup yields CDR1 MNHNS and CDR2 SASEGT. This CDR3 comprises 13 residues. This CDR3 reads CASSERKNYGYTF.

This clonotype is medium-sized by frequency. The rearrangement joins TRBV5-6 to TRBJ2-1; TCRdb lists TRBD2, though no DNA is available to test this call. Germline V gene lookup returns CDR1 SGHDT and CDR2 YYEEEE. This CDR3 is 15 amino acids long. CDR3 sequence: CASSYLAGEGNEQFF.